This is a list of T cell receptor beta chains from one sample in a study of early T cells in non-severe SARS-CoV-2 infection. MiXCR, run by TCRdb on the 5' RACE reads, gives a single entry per CDR3 protein. The data contain roughly 77,000 distinct CDR3 sequences, 9% to 15% of them seen just once; the ten biggest clones take up approximately 5%. Sequenced input: whole blood. The receptors originated from an adult who was a healthcare worker with PCR-confirmed SARS-CoV-2 infection or an uninfected control (not recorded which). The CDR3 runs from the conserved cysteine through the conserved F or W. Fields, in order: V gene, D gene, CDR3 length, clone size, J gene, CDR3 protein, CDR3 DNA. The D gene is left open where the match is weak. A clone size is listed for some rows: how often the clone was seen (once, few, many), or a class if it is expanded.

>TRBV4-1|TRBD2|17|.|TRBJ2-5
CASSPLGASGNVETQYF
TGCGCCAGCAGCCCATTGGGGGCTAGCGGGAACGTGGAGACCCAGTACTTC
>TRBV7-3|TRBD2|15|many|TRBJ2-3
CASSSTASGTDTQYF
TGTGCCAGCAGCTCCACCGCTAGCGGGACAGATACGCAGTATTTT
>TRBV5-1|.|14|.|TRBJ1-2
CASRPGDLNYGYTF
TGCGCCAGCAGGCCAGGGGACCTTAACTATGGCTACACCTTC
>TRBV18|TRBD2|17|.|TRBJ2-1
CASSSGLAGAQASEQFF
TGTGCCAGCTCATCCGGACTAGCGGGAGCCCAAGCCAGTGAGCAGTTCTTC
>TRBV27|TRBD2|16|many|TRBJ2-1
CASSPQLAGPYNEQFF
TGTGCCAGCAGTCCACAGCTAGCGGGTCCCTACAATGAGCAGTTCTTC
>TRBV19|TRBD2|17|few|TRBJ2-1
CASSIPASGDSYNEQFF
TGTGCCAGTAGTATTCCGGCTAGCGGGGACTCCTACAATGAGCAGTTCTTC
>TRBV2|.|16|.|TRBJ1-5
CASSSPGAAGNQPQHF
TGTGCCAGCAGTTCCCCGGGCGCCGCTGGTAATCAGCCCCAGCATTTT
>TRBV7-9|.|12|.|TRBJ1-1
CASSLGTDEAFF
TGTGCCAGCAGCTTGGGTACCGATGAAGCTTTCTTT
>TRBV19|.|14|.|TRBJ2-7
CASSMRFSSYEQYF
TGTGCCAGTAGTATGAGATTTAGCTCCTACGAGCAGTACTTC
>TRBV10-3|.|12|.|TRBJ2-1
CAISPEGYEQFF
TGTGCCATCAGCCCGGAGGGATATGAGCAGTTCTTC
>TRBV5-6|TRBD2|14|many|TRBJ2-1
CASTQTAGVREQFF
TGTGCCAGCACCCAGACCGCGGGAGTTCGGGAGCAGTTCTTC
>TRBV6-5|.|16|many|TRBJ2-6
CASSPSVGVVANVLTF
TGTGCCAGCAGCCCAAGTGTGGGGGTTGTGGCCAACGTCCTGACTTTC
>TRBV20-1|.|15|few|TRBJ2-7
CSAGADWKSIDEQYF
TGCAGTGCCGGCGCCGACTGGAAATCGATAGACGAGCAGTACTTC
>TRBV2|.|15|few|TRBJ1-5
CASSAEGLSNQPQHF
TGTGCCAGCAGTGCGGAGGGGCTAAGCAATCAGCCCCAGCATTTT
>TRBV6-5|TRBD1|15|many|TRBJ1-5
CASSRDRGSNQPQHF
TGTGCCAGCAGTAGGGACAGGGGGAGCAATCAGCCCCAGCATTTT
>TRBV30|.|14|many|TRBJ2-1
CAWIGSPSYNEQFF
TGTGCCTGGATTGGGTCCCCCTCCTACAATGAGCAGTTCTTC
>TRBV29-1|.|12|few|TRBJ1-1
CSVEGMNTEAFF
TGCAGCGTTGAGGGAATGAACACTGAAGCTTTCTTT
>TRBV18|TRBD1|16|few|TRBJ2-3
CASSPSRQGKTDTQYF
TGTGCCAGCTCACCTAGTCGACAGGGGAAAACAGATACGCAGTATTTT
>TRBV18|.|15|many|TRBJ1-6
CASSPQGSVNSPLHF
TGTGCCAGCTCACCACAGGGGTCTGTTAATTCACCCCTCCACTTT
>TRBV7-8|.|14|few|TRBJ2-7
CASSFDRQAYEQYF
TGTGCCAGCAGCTTTGATCGTCAGGCCTACGAGCAGTACTTC
>TRBV2|.|14|many|TRBJ2-3
CASIRLDDWDTQYF
TGTGCCAGCATCCGACTAGACGACTGGGATACGCAGTATTTT
>TRBV5-5|TRBD1|15|.|TRBJ1-4
CASSLVRGSNEKLFF
TGTGCCAGCAGCTTGGTCAGGGGGTCTAATGAAAAACTGTTTTTT
>TRBV29-1|.|11|many|TRBJ2-7
CSVVYRYEQYF
TGCAGCGTGGTCTATAGGTACGAGCAGTACTTC
>TRBV19|.|14|few|TRBJ2-7
CASSIAEGSYEQYF
TGTGCCAGTAGTATAGCGGAAGGATCCTACGAGCAGTACTTC
>TRBV5-1|.|15|few|TRBJ2-5
CASSLARDYQETQYF
TGCGCCAGCAGCTTGGCGAGGGACTACCAAGAGACCCAGTACTTC
>TRBV6-7|.|13|.|TRBJ2-5
CAKIGTEQETQYF
TGTGCCAAAATTGGGACGGAACAAGAGACCCAGTACTTC
>TRBV7-8|.|14|many|TRBJ2-3
CASSLVWNTDTQYF
TGTGCCAGCAGCTTAGTCTGGAACACAGATACGCAGTATTTT
>TRBV18|TRBD1|15|many|TRBJ1-4
CASSPSAGGTEKLFF
TGTGCCAGCTCACCATCGGCAGGGGGAACTGAAAAACTGTTTTTT
>TRBV19|TRBD2|17|.|TRBJ2-2
CASRTGTSGSEIGELFF
TGTGCCAGTAGGACCGGGACTAGCGGGAGTGAGATCGGGGAGCTGTTTTTT
>TRBV7-8|TRBD1|16|few|TRBJ2-7
CASSLPDRGLGYEQYF
TGTGCCAGCAGCCTCCCAGACAGGGGGCTCGGCTACGAGCAGTACTTC
>TRBV7-9|.|13|many|TRBJ2-2
CASSLQTAGELFF
TGTGCCAGCAGCTTACAGACAGCCGGGGAGCTGTTTTTT
>TRBV29-1|TRBD2|14|few|TRBJ2-5
CSAAGPSGQETQYF
TGCAGCGCTGCGGGGCCTAGCGGGCAAGAGACCCAGTACTTC
>TRBV12-3/TRBV12-4|.|13|.|TRBJ2-1
CASSPRQGGEQFF
TGTGCCAGCAGCCCTCGACAGGGAGGTGAGCAGTTCTTC
>TRBV29-1|TRBD1|13|.|TRBJ1-1
CSVELQGDTEAFF
TGCAGCGTTGAATTACAGGGGGACACTGAAGCTTTCTTT
>TRBV2|.|15|many|TRBJ2-1
CASREWAGTYNEQFF
TGTGCCAGCAGGGAATGGGCAGGAACCTACAATGAGCAGTTCTTC
>TRBV27|TRBD2|15|.|TRBJ2-7
CASRSGLARLYEQYF
TGTGCCAGCAGATCGGGACTAGCGAGGCTCTACGAGCAGTACTTC
>TRBV12-5|TRBD1|15|few|TRBJ1-5
CASGLGQGWRQPQHF
TGTGCTAGTGGTTTGGGACAGGGCTGGAGACAGCCCCAGCATTTT
>TRBV2|.|13|.|TRBJ2-3
CVSSWDSTDTQYF
TGTGTCAGCAGTTGGGACAGCACAGATACGCAGTATTTT
>TRBV7-9|TRBD2|14|.|TRBJ2-7
CAPIPGSGGNEQYF
TGTGCCCCGATCCCGGGCAGCGGGGGGAACGAGCAGTACTTC
>TRBV30|.|12|few|TRBJ1-1
CAWSVLERKAFF
TGTGCCTGGAGTGTACTGGAACGAAAAGCTTTCTTT
>TRBV7-9|.|15|.|TRBJ2-7
CASSDSDRPRIEQYF
TGTGCCAGCAGCGACAGTGACAGGCCCCGAATCGAGCAGTACTTC
>TRBV6-1|.|15|.|TRBJ2-5
CASSRTALYQETQYF
TGTGCCAGCAGTCGGACAGCCCTGTACCAAGAGACCCAGTACTTC
>TRBV5-1|TRBD2|22|many|TRBJ2-7
CASSLLPTSAGTSGVYSYEQYF
TGCGCCAGCAGCTTACTTCCCACGAGCGCCGGGACTAGCGGGGTCTACTCCTACGAGCAGTACTTC
>TRBV29-1|.|13|.|TRBJ2-7
CSVRRVRDYEQYF
TGCAGCGTTAGGAGGGTTCGGGACTACGAGCAGTACTTC
>TRBV6-1|.|13|many|TRBJ1-1
CASSEEGHTEAFF
TGTGCCAGCAGTGAAGAAGGACACACTGAAGCTTTCTTT
>TRBV11-3|.|14|.|TRBJ2-3
CASSFGLASDTQYF
TGTGCCAGCAGCTTCGGTCTAGCCTCAGATACGCAGTATTTT
>TRBV5-5|.|13|few|TRBJ2-3
CASSLSFGTDKHF
TGTGCCAGCAGCTTGAGTTTTGGCACCGATAAACATTTT
>TRBV6-2/TRBV6-3|.|12|once|TRBJ2-7
CASSQGRNEQYF
TGTGCCAGCAGTCAGGGGCGGAACGAGCAGTACTTC
>TRBV20-1|.|13|.|TRBJ2-1
CSARVSGFSEQFF
TGCAGTGCTAGAGTGTCAGGGTTTAGTGAGCAGTTCTTC
>TRBV7-9|.|16|.|TRBJ2-1
CASIRLELVDHNEQFF
TGTGCCAGCATCCGTCTGGAGCTAGTGGACCACAATGAGCAGTTCTTC
>TRBV20-1|TRBD2|15|few|TRBJ2-7
CSARVLTSASYEQYF
TGCAGTGCTAGAGTTTTAACTAGCGCGTCCTACGAGCAGTACTTC
>TRBV12-2|.|16|.|TRBJ1-1
CASRKGGQGENTEAFF
TGTGCAAGTCGCAAAGGAGGGCAGGGGGAAAACACTGAAGCTTTCTTT
>TRBV29-1|.|13|.|TRBJ1-2
CSVAPTVTYGYTF
TGCAGCGTTGCCCCTACAGTGACCTATGGCTACACCTTC